What follows is one T cell receptor (beta chain) and its context. As yet, its antigen is unknown. The germline gene is not matched at one end of the junction; a read error may be the cause. These data come from a study of T cell repertoires in ileal Crohn's disease. Findings of the study overall: Every patient over 26.8% clonality showed endoscopic recurrence. Sorted CD8 T cells held more high-frequency clones than CD4.

The CDR3 has 15 residues. The germline V gene encodes CDR1 MNHEY and CDR2 SVGAGI. Sequencing was performed with immunoSEQ multiplex PCR; in TCRdb, only in-frame clones are kept and a portion is missing. Of 8,500 to 14,000 clones listed, around three quarters are singletons. The gene calls are TRBV6-5 and TRBJ1-5; the match to TRBD1 covers 7 bases. This TCR was recovered from an adult with Crohn's disease. Sequenced sample: ileal tissue. CDR3 region: CAGRQGQTSNQPQHF. The DNA of the CDR3 is TGTGCCGGCAGACAGGGACAGACTAGCAATCAGCCCCAGCATTTT.